The 16 T cell receptor beta chains given below trace back to one sample, sequenced in a study of glioma-infiltrating T cells (dated by TCRdb to the mid-2010s). Sequencing took place on an Illumina MiSeq. The iRepertoire nested amplicon-rescue multiplex PCR (arm-PCR) platform was used to amplify TCR alpha and beta CDR3 regions from RNA. The public reads were quality trimmed at Q25 with fastp and then assembled into clones with MiXCR by TCRdb, keeping productive beta chains. Rows are combined by CDR3 protein, so each entry shows the most common genes and DNA. The sample table shows roughly 130,000 distinct CDR3 sequences, and around a quarter are seen once. The ten largest account for over 25% of the sample. The material sequenced was glioma tissue, nonneoplastic brain tissue, or PBMCs (not recorded which). The receptors come from a human donor with low-grade glioma or glioblastoma, undergoing nonglioma brain surgery, or in good health (not recorded which).

This clonotype was counted at least ten times. The rearrangement joins TRBV4-1 to TRBJ2-5; tentative D call: TRBD2 (5 bases). Germline assignment: CDR1 MGHRA and CDR2 YSYEKL. This CDR3 comprises 15 residues. Trimming took 4 bases from V and 1 from J, leaving 13 bases between them. The CDR3 region is CASSLAHYLQETQYF. Here the CDR3 DNA reads TGCGCCAGCAGCCTAGCGCACTACCTCCAAGAGACCCAGTACTTC.

This clonotype has ten or more counts. V and J are TRBV28 and TRBJ1-2, with a possible D match to TRBD1 (5 bases). Trimming took 7 bases from V and 0 from J, leaving 9 bases between them. The CDR3 spans 13 residues. Germline V gene lookup returns CDR1 MDHEN and CDR2 SYDVKM. CDR3 residues: CASIGTSNYGYTF. The DNA of the CDR3 is TGTGCCAGCATCGGGACTTCTAACTATGGCTACACCTTC.

A word on this clonotype: Given a much more abundant clone one base away, this may be a read error. For the CDR3, the DNA is TGCAGTGCTAGTGGGACGGGGGGCAATCAGCCCCAGCATTTT. Protein product: CSASGTGGNQPQHF. The chain has TRBV20-1 and TRBJ1-5, with D tentatively TRBD1 (5 bases). Trimming took off 3 bases at V and 2 bases at J, with 11 bases between the two ends. CDR1 and CDR2 (germline): DFQATT, SNEGSKA (reference sequence). This CDR3 region has 14 residues.

The V and J genes are TRBV20-1 and TRBJ2-1; 9 bases match TRBD2. J gave up 9 bases and V 3 bases, and 9 bases lay outside the gene matches. The V gene's germline CDR1 is DFQATT and CDR2 SNEGSKA (reference sequence). This CDR3 contains 14 residues. The DNA of the CDR3 is TGCAGTGCTAGCCCTACGACTAGCGGTGGTGAGCAGTTCTTC. This encodes CSASPTTSGGEQFF.

This clonotype has at least ten counts. The V and J genes are TRBV27 and TRBJ1-5; D is perhaps TRBD1 (5 bases). The CDR3 runs to 17 residues. The germline gives CDR1 MNHEY, CDR2 SMNVEV (reference sequence). The V gene lost 2 bases and the J gene lost 2 bases, with 16 bases spanning the gap. DNA of the CDR3: TGTGCCAGCAGTTTAGTTGGGGCTCGGGCCGGCAATCAGCCCCAGCATTTT. Its translation is CASSLVGARAGNQPQHF.

The CDR3 DNA sequence: TGCAGCGTCGAGGGGGGGGAAAACGGCTACACCTTC. This encodes CSVEGGENGYTF. V is TRBV29-1 and J is TRBJ1-2; tentatively, D is TRBD1 (6 bases). Trimming cost V 6 bases and J 8 bases, with 16 bases left between them. CDR3 size: 12 residues. In germline, CDR1 is SQVTM, CDR2 ANQGSEA.

This clonotype was recorded many times. The rearrangement uses TRBV6-1 and TRBJ1-5; D perhaps matches TRBD1 (6 bases). Germline CDR1 reads MNHNS; CDR2 reads SASEGT. V lost 5 bases and J 9 bases, leaving 17 bases between the germline ends. The CDR3 is 14 amino acids. This CDR3 reads CASSPVQGGWPQHF. The DNA for the CDR3 is TGTGCCAGCAGTCCTGTACAGGGCGGTTGGCCCCAGCATTTT.

The chain employs TRBV20-1 and TRBJ1-2, with 9 nucleotides matching TRBD1. CDR1 is DFQATT, CDR2 SNEGSKA, per germline (reference sequence). The junction had 2 bases not matched to a gene; V was cut back by 2 bases and J by 4 bases. The CDR3 consists of 13 residues. CDR3 sequence: CSARKDRGYGYTF. In DNA form, the CDR3 reads TGCAGTGCTAGAAAGGACAGGGGCTATGGCTACACCTTC.

This clonotype was observed a handful of times. This chain connects TRBV5-1 to TRBJ2-3, with D perhaps TRBD1 (6 bases). This CDR3 has 15 amino acids. Per germline, CDR1 SGHRS and CDR2 YFSETQ. V lost 5 bases to trimming and J lost 1 base, with 14 bases between them. The CDR3 spells CASRPGQTGTDTQYF. The CDR3 coding sequence is TGCGCCAGCAGACCCGGACAGACGGGCACAGATACGCAGTATTTT.

This chain joins TRBV18 and TRBJ2-1; D tentatively fits TRBD1 or TRBD2 (5 bases each). Germline CDR1 KGHSH, CDR2 LQKENI. The CDR3 has 14 residues. With 0 bases removed from V and 13 bases from J, the gap between germline ends came to 16 bases. The CDR3 region is CASSPPEVGVGQFF. CDR3 nucleotide sequence: TGTGCCAGCTCACCACCGGAGGTGGGGGTAGGACAGTTCTTC. The variable domain in full, completed from reference TRBV18 and TRBJ2-1, reads NAGVMQNPRHLVRRRGQEARLRCSPMKGHSHVYWYRQLPEEGLKFMVYLQKENIIDESGMPKERFSAEFPKEGPSILRIQQVVRGDSAAYFCASSPPEVGVGQFFGPGTRLTVL.

This clonotype turned up a few times. CDR3 protein: CASTPGGTGSYEQYV. The CDR3 DNA reads TGTGCCAGCACCCCGGGCGGGACAGGGTCCTACGAGCAGTACGTC. V usage is TRBV28 and J usage is TRBJ2-7, with 9 bases fitting TRBD1. CDR1 MDHEN and CDR2 SYDVKM come from the germline V gene. This CDR3 is 15 amino acids long. V gave up 7 bases and J gave up 1 base; unmatched junction bases: 8.

The V and J genes are TRBV29-1 and TRBJ2-1; D perhaps matches TRBD1 (6 bases). The V end lost 8 bases, the J end lost 7 bases, and 21 bases lay between the germline ends. Germline-derived CDR1 and CDR2 are SQVTM and ANQGSEA. This CDR3 has 14 residues. Here the CDR3 DNA reads TGCAGCTCCCACAGGGCAGGGCATGTGAATGAGCAGTTCTTC. This gives the protein CSSHRAGHVNEQFF.

Only a few counts were recorded for this clonotype. The chain is built from TRBV28 and TRBJ1-2, with D uncertain. With 1 base removed from V and 0 bases from J, the gap between germline ends came to 9 bases. The V gene's germline CDR1 is MDHEN and CDR2 SYDVKM. The CDR3 contains 15 residues. The CDR3 loop reads CASSLSQRANYGYTF. Here the CDR3 DNA reads TGTGCCAGCAGTTTATCACAGAGAGCTAACTATGGCTACACCTTC.

This clonotype came up a few times. The chain is built from TRBV20-1 and TRBJ1-5, with D tentatively TRBD1 (6 bases). Germline loops: CDR1 DFQATT, CDR2 SNEGSKA (reference sequence). The CDR3 extends over 15 amino acids. V lost 6 bases to trimming and J lost 0 bases, with 15 bases between them. Here the CDR3 DNA reads TGCAGTGCCAGGGGAGGGGGACTTAGCAATCAGCCCCAGCATTTT. Encoded protein: CSARGGGLSNQPQHF.

There are a few counts of this clonotype. V is TRBV27 and J is TRBJ2-2; D is unclear. CDR3 length: 13 amino acids. Trimming cost V 6 bases and J 4 bases, with 9 bases left between them. The germline CDR1 and CDR2 sequences are MNHEY and SMNVEV (reference sequence). CDR3 nucleotide sequence: TGTGCCAGCAGGACCCTGGGCACCGGGGAGCTGTTTTTT. Amino acids: CASRTLGTGELFF.

This clonotype occurred many times. V usage is TRBV6-1 and J usage is TRBJ1-3; no clear D. CDR1 MNHNS and CDR2 SASEGT come from the germline V gene. The germline V and J ends were trimmed by 10 bases and 2 bases, with 12 bases remaining between them. This CDR3 has 13 residues. The CDR3 reads CATGRRTGNTIYF. CDR3 DNA: TGTGCCACTGGGCGGCGAACTGGAAACACCATATATTTT.